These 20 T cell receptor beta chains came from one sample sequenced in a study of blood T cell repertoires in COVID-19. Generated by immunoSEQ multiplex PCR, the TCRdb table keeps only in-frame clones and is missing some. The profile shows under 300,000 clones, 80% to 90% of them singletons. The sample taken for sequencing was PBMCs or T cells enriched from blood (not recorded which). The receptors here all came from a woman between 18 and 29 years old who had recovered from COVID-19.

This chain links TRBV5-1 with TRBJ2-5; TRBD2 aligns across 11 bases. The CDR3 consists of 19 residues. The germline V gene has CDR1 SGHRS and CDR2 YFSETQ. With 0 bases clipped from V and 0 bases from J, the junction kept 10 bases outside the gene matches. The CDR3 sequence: CASSLAPSSGGRYQETQYF. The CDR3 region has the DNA TGCGCCAGCAGCTTGGCCCCTTCTAGCGGGGGGAGGTACCAAGAGACCCAGTACTTC.

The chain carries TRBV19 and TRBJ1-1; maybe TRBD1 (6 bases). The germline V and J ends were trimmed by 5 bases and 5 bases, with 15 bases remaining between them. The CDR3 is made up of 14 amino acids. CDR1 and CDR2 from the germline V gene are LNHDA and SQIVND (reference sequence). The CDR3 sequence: CASSWGTLGTEAFF. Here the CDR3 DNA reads TGTGCCAGTAGTTGGGGGACACTTGGAACTGAAGCTTTCTTT.

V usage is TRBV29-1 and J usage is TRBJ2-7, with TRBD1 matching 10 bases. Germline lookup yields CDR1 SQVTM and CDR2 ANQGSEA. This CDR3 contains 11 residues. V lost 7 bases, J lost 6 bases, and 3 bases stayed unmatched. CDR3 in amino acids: CSGGQGGEQYF. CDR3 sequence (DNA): TGCAGCGGCGGACAGGGGGGCGAGCAGTACTTC.

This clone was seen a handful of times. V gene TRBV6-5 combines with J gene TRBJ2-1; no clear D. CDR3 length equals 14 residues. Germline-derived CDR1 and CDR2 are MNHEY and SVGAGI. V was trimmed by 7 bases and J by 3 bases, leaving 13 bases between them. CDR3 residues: CASTPSTVYNEQFF. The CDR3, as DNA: TGTGCCAGCACCCCGAGCACAGTCTACAATGAGCAGTTCTTC.

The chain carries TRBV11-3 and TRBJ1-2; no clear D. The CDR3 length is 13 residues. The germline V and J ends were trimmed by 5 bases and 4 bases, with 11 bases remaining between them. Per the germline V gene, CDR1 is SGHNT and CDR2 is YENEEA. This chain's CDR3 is CASSQPGGYGYTF. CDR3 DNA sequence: TGTGCCAGCAGCCAACCCGGAGGCTATGGCTACACCTTC.

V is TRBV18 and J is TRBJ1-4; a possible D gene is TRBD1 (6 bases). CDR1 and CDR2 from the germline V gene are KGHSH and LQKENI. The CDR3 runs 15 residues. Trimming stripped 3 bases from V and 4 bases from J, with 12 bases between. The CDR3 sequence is CASSPGKQGNEKLFF. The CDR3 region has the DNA TGTGCCAGCTCACCCGGGAAACAGGGTAATGAAAAACTGTTTTTT.

CDR3 in amino acids: CANPEGTANTEAFF. The CDR3 nucleotides are TGTGCCAACCCTGAGGGGACAGCGAACACTGAAGCTTTCTTT. V is TRBV7-2 and J is TRBJ1-1; 7 positions match TRBD1. The CDR3 is made up of 14 amino acids. Losses at the gene ends were 10 bases for V and 1 base for J; bases not matched to a gene: 9. CDR1 SGHTA and CDR2 FQGNSA come from the germline V gene.

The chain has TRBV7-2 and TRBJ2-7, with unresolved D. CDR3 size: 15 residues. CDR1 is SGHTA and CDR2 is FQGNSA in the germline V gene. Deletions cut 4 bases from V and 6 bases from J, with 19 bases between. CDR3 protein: CASSSSVASWSEQYF. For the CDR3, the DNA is TGTGCCAGCAGCTCGAGTGTGGCCTCATGGAGCGAGCAGTACTTC.

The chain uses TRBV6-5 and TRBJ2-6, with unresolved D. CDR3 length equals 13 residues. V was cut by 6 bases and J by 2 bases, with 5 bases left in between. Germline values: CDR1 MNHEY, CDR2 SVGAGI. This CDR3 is CASRRTGANVLTF. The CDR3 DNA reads TGTGCCAGCAGGAGGACTGGGGCCAACGTCCTGACTTTC.

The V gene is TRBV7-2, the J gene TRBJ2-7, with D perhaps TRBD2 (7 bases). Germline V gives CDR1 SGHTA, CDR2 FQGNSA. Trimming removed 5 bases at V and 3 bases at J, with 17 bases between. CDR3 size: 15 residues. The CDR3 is CASSPRAGAFYEQYF. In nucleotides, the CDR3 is TGTGCCAGCAGCCCTCGTGCGGGGGCCTTCTACGAGCAGTACTTC.

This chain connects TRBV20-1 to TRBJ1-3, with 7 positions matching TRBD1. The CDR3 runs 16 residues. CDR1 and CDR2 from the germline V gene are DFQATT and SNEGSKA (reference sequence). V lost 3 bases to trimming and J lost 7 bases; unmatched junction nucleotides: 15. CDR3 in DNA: TGCAGTGCTAGTCTTCCCGAAAGGGGGCTTACCAACACCATATATTTT. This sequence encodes CSASLPERGLTNTIYF.

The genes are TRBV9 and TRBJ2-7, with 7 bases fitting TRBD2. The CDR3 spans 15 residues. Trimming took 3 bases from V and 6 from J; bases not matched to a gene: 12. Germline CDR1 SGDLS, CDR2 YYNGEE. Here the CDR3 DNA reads TGTGCCAGCAGCGGTGGGGGACTAACAATCGCCGAGCAGTACTTC. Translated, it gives CASSGGGLTIAEQYF.

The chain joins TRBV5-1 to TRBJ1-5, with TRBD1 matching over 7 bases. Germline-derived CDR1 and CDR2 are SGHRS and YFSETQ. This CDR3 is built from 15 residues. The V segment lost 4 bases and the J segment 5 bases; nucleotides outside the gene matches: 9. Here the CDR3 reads CASSALPGGDQPQHF. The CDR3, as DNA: TGCGCCAGCAGCGCCCTACCAGGGGGAGATCAGCCCCAGCATTTT. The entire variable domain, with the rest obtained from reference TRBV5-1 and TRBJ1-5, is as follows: KAGVTQTPRYLIKTRGQQVTLSCSPISGHRSVSWYQQTPGQGLQFLFEYFSETQRNKGNFPGRFSGRQFSNSRSEMNVSTLELGDSALYLCASSALPGGDQPQHFGDGTRLSIL.

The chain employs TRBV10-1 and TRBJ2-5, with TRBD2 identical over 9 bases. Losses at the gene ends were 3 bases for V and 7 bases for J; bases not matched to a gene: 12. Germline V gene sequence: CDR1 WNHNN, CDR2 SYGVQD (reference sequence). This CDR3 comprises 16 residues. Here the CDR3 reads CASSEDGLAPVWTQYF. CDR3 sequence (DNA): TGCGCCAGCAGTGAAGATGGACTAGCGCCGGTCTGGACCCAGTACTTC.

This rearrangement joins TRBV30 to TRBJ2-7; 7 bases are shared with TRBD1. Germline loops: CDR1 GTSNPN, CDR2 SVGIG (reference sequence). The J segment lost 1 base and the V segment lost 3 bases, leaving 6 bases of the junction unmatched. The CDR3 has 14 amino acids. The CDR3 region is CAWRRQGSSYEQYF. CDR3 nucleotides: TGTGCCTGGAGGAGACAGGGATCTTCCTACGAGCAGTACTTC.

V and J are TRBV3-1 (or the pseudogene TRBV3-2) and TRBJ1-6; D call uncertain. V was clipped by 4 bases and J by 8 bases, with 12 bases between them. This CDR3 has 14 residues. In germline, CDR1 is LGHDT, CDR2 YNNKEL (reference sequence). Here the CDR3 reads CASSPNTAYSPLHF. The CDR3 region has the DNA TGTGCCAGCAGCCCTAATACAGCCTATTCACCCCTCCACTTT.

The CDR3 protein is CASSSDRAGSYEQYF. CDR3 DNA sequence: TGTGCCAGCAGTTCCGACAGGGCGGGATCCTACGAGCAGTACTTC. The chain has TRBV28 and TRBJ2-7; D perhaps matches TRBD1 (7 bases). CDR3 length equals 15 residues. CDR1 and CDR2 (germline): MDHEN, SYDVKM. Trimming shortened V by 4 bases and J by 1 base, and 14 bases separated the two germline ends.

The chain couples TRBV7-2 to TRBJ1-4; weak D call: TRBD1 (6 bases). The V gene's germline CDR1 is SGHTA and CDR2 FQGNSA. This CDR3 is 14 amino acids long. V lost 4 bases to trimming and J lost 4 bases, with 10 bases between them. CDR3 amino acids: CASSYDRLNEKLFF. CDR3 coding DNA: TGTGCCAGCAGCTACGACAGGCTTAATGAAAAACTGTTTTTT.

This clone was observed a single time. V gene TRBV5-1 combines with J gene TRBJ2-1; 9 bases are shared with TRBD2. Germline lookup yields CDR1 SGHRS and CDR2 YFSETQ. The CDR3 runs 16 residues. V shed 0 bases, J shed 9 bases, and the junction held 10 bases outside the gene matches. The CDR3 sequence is CASSLVAGGPGGEQFF. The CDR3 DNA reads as TGCGCCAGCAGCTTGGTGGCGGGGGGGCCGGGTGGTGAGCAGTTCTTC.

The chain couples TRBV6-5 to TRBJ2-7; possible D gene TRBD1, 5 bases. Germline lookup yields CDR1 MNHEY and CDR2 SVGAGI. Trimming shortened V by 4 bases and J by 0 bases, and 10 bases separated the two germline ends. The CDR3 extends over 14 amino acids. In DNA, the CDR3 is TGTGCCAGCAGTTCTATCAGGGCCTCCTACGAGCAGTACTTC. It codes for CASSSIRASYEQYF.